This TCR beta chain came from a study of blood T cell repertoires in COVID-19. In the study overall: PBMCs, B-cell-depleted T cells, or T cells were the source of the cDNA or gDNA that made up the material.

Per germline, CDR1 SGHDT and CDR2 YYEEEE. This CDR3 contains 14 residues. V shed 2 bases and J shed 3 bases, with 12 bases lying between them. Using immunoSEQ multiplex PCR, the repertoire was profiled, and TCRdb retains in-frame clones only, with some absent. The sample carries about 190,000 clones, nearly 85% recorded once. The V and J genes are TRBV5-6 and TRBJ2-7; a possible D gene is TRBD2 (5 bases). Input material: peripheral blood. This TCR was recovered from a woman aged 25 to 45 with acute or convalescent COVID-19. CDR3 nucleotides: TGTGCCAGCAGCTTCGGAGGTCGAATCTACGAGCAGTACTTC. Amino acids: CASSFGGRIYEQYF.